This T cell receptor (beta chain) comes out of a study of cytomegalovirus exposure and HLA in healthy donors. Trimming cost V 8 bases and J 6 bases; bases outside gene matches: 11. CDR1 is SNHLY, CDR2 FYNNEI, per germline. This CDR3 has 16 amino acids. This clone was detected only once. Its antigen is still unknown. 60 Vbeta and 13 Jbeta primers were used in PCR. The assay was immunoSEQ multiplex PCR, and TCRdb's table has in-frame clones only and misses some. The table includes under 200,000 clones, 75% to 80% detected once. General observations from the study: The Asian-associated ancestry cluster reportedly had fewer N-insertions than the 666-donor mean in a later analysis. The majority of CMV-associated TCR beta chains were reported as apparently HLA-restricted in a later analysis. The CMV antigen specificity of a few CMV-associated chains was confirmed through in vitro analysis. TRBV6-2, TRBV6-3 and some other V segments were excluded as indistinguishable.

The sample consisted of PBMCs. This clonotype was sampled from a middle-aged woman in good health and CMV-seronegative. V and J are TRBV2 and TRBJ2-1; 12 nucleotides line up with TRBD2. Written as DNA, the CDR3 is TGTGCCAGCCTCCCGGCGACTAGCGGGGGTGGCAATGAGCAGTTCTTC. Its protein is CASLPATSGGGNEQFF.